This is a list of T cell receptor beta chains from one sample in a study of response to subunit inactivated influenza vaccine. TCRdb re-analysed the RT-PCR reads in MiXCR, keeping a single row per CDR3 protein. The repertoire holds 450,000 to 500,000 distinct CDR3 sequences, approximately 11% seen once, with around 12% in the top ten. Sequencing was performed on PBMCs from blood, taken roughly 6 weeks after vaccination. These TCRs come from a man aged 45-60 years who received an inactivated influenza vaccine. The CDR3 runs from the conserved cysteine through the conserved F or W. D genes are given only for firm matches. Not all rows give a size; the values are once, few, many and, for expanded clones, a class.

d_gene: .
abundance: few
v_gene: TRBV5-1
j_gene: TRBJ2-1
len: 16
CDR3nt: TGCGCCAGCAGCTTGGGAGGGACCTCAATGAGGGATGAGCAGTTCTTC
CDR3aa: CASSLGGTSMRDEQFF

d_gene: TRBD2
abundance: few
v_gene: TRBV7-9
j_gene: TRBJ2-7
len: 14
CDR3nt: TGTGCCAGCAGCTTCCTAGCGGGATACTACGAGCAGTACTTC
CDR3aa: CASSFLAGYYEQYF

d_gene: .
abundance: .
v_gene: TRBV7-9
j_gene: TRBJ2-3
len: 14
CDR3nt: TGTGCCAGCAGCCGTCCAGAGGCTGGGGATACGCAGTATTTT
CDR3aa: CASSRPEAGDTQYF

d_gene: .
abundance: .
v_gene: TRBV5-1
j_gene: TRBJ2-1
len: 16
CDR3nt: TGCGCCAGCAGCTCCAGCCTCTTAAGTCGTAGGGATGAGCAGTTCTTC
CDR3aa: CASSSSLLSRRDEQFF

d_gene: .
abundance: many
v_gene: TRBV4-3
j_gene: TRBJ2-2
len: 15
CDR3nt: TGCGCCAGCAGCCAAGCCACGGTGAACACCGGGGAGCTGTTTTTT
CDR3aa: CASSQATVNTGELFF

d_gene: .
abundance: few
v_gene: TRBV7-6
j_gene: TRBJ2-7
len: 14
CDR3nt: TGTGCCAGCAGACCCGGGCCAGCAGGTTACGAGCAGTACTTC
CDR3aa: CASRPGPAGYEQYF

d_gene: .
abundance: many
v_gene: TRBV29-1
j_gene: TRBJ1-1
len: 13
CDR3nt: TGCAGCGTCGGGAGCAATAAGGACACTGAAGCTTTCTTT
CDR3aa: CSVGSNKDTEAFF

d_gene: .
abundance: few
v_gene: TRBV29-1
j_gene: TRBJ2-7
len: 13
CDR3nt: TGCAGCGTTGTGACGCCGGCTACCTACGAGCAGTACTTC
CDR3aa: CSVVTPATYEQYF

d_gene: TRBD2
abundance: few
v_gene: TRBV7-2
j_gene: TRBJ2-7
len: 17
CDR3nt: TGTGCCAGCAGCTGGCTAGCGGGAGGGCCTCTAATCTACGAGCAGTACTTC
CDR3aa: CASSWLAGGPLIYEQYF

d_gene: .
abundance: many
v_gene: TRBV7-2
j_gene: TRBJ2-7
len: 15
CDR3nt: TGTGCCAGCAGCTTAGGGGTAGGGATCGGCTACGAGCAGTACTTC
CDR3aa: CASSLGVGIGYEQYF

d_gene: TRBD2
abundance: .
v_gene: TRBV5-1
j_gene: TRBJ2-1
len: 19
CDR3nt: TGCGCCAGCAGTCGGGGGGGGCCGTCGGTGCGGGAGGGCCAGAATGAGCAGTTCTTC
CDR3aa: CASSRGGPSVREGQNEQFF

d_gene: TRBD2
abundance: many
v_gene: TRBV12-3/TRBV12-4
j_gene: TRBJ2-7
len: 14
CDR3nt: TGTGCCAGCAGACCTACTAGCGGGAGTTACGAGCAGTACTTC
CDR3aa: CASRPTSGSYEQYF

d_gene: .
abundance: .
v_gene: TRBV20-1
j_gene: TRBJ2-2
len: 13
CDR3nt: TGCAGTGCCCCAAAAGCGGAGCTCGGGGAGCTGTTTTTT
CDR3aa: CSAPKAELGELFF

d_gene: TRBD2
abundance: many
v_gene: TRBV6-4
j_gene: TRBJ2-1
len: 15
CDR3nt: TGTGCCAGCAGTACCGATAGCGGGGGGGACAATGAGCAGTTCTTC
CDR3aa: CASSTDSGGDNEQFF

d_gene: TRBD2
abundance: .
v_gene: TRBV20-1
j_gene: TRBJ2-7
len: 15
CDR3nt: TGCAGTGCTAGGTCCCTAGCGGGGGGGCCCGACGAGCAGTACTTC
CDR3aa: CSARSLAGGPDEQYF

d_gene: TRBD1
abundance: .
v_gene: TRBV7-2
j_gene: TRBJ1-2
len: 15
CDR3nt: TGTGCCAGCAGCTCCGGGACAGGGAACCTCTATGGCTACACCTTC
CDR3aa: CASSSGTGNLYGYTF

d_gene: TRBD2
abundance: few
v_gene: TRBV24-1
j_gene: TRBJ2-3
len: 17
CDR3nt: TGTGCCACCAGTGACCCCGGGACTAGCGGGGGCACAGATACGCAGTATTTT
CDR3aa: CATSDPGTSGGTDTQYF

d_gene: TRBD1
abundance: few
v_gene: TRBV29-1
j_gene: TRBJ1-1
len: 12
CDR3nt: TGCAGCGCCCAGGACAGGGGGCCTGAAGCTTTCTTT
CDR3aa: CSAQDRGPEAFF

d_gene: .
abundance: .
v_gene: TRBV28
j_gene: TRBJ1-1
len: 14
CDR3nt: TGTGCCAGCAGTTTATCGACTCCGAACACTGAAGCTTTCTTT
CDR3aa: CASSLSTPNTEAFF

d_gene: TRBD2
abundance: many
v_gene: TRBV12-3/TRBV12-4
j_gene: TRBJ2-3
len: 14
CDR3nt: TGTGCCAGCAGTTTAAGCGGGGGAACAGATACGCAGTATTTT
CDR3aa: CASSLSGGTDTQYF

d_gene: .
abundance: .
v_gene: TRBV5-1
j_gene: TRBJ2-1
len: 13
CDR3nt: TGCGCCAGCAGCGAGGACGTTTACAATGAGCAGTTCTTC
CDR3aa: CASSEDVYNEQFF

d_gene: .
abundance: few
v_gene: TRBV15
j_gene: TRBJ2-7
len: 16
CDR3nt: TGTGCCACCAGCTCCCTATCGAGGGGGAAGGGCTACGAGCAGTACTTC
CDR3aa: CATSSLSRGKGYEQYF

d_gene: .
abundance: .
v_gene: TRBV4-3
j_gene: TRBJ2-7
len: 15
CDR3nt: TGCGCCAGCAGCCAAGGAGACTCGAGCTCCTACGAGCAGTACTTC
CDR3aa: CASSQGDSSSYEQYF

d_gene: .
abundance: .
v_gene: TRBV11-2
j_gene: TRBJ1-2
len: 15
CDR3nt: TGTGCCAGCAGCTTAGAGGGCCTAGCTAACTATGGCTACACCTTC
CDR3aa: CASSLEGLANYGYTF

d_gene: TRBD1
abundance: .
v_gene: TRBV18
j_gene: TRBJ2-3
len: 17
CDR3nt: TGTGCCAGCTCACCTCGCCGGGGACAGGGTGAAACAGATACGCAGTATTTT
CDR3aa: CASSPRRGQGETDTQYF

d_gene: TRBD1
abundance: once
v_gene: TRBV25-1
j_gene: TRBJ2-1
len: 16
CDR3nt: TGTGCCAGCAGTGAATTGACAGGGGGCTCCTACAATGAGCAGTTCTTC
CDR3aa: CASSELTGGSYNEQFF

d_gene: .
abundance: .
v_gene: TRBV12-3/TRBV12-4
j_gene: TRBJ1-4
len: 16
CDR3nt: TGTGCCAGCAGTCTGGATCCGGGCCGTAAGAATGAAAAACTGTTTTTT
CDR3aa: CASSLDPGRKNEKLFF

d_gene: TRBD2
abundance: .
v_gene: TRBV7-2
j_gene: TRBJ2-2
len: 17
CDR3nt: TGTGCCAGCAGCTTAGTTAGCGGGGGACTGAACACCGGGGAGCTGTTTTTT
CDR3aa: CASSLVSGGLNTGELFF

d_gene: .
abundance: few
v_gene: TRBV6-2/TRBV6-3
j_gene: TRBJ1-5
len: 12
CDR3nt: TGTGCCAGCAGTTCGGGCCTGCAGCCCCAGCATTTT
CDR3aa: CASSSGLQPQHF

d_gene: .
abundance: .
v_gene: TRBV6-2/TRBV6-3
j_gene: TRBJ2-1
len: 15
CDR3nt: TGTGCCAGCAGTTACCCACGGACCAGATTAAATGAGCAGTTCTTC
CDR3aa: CASSYPRTRLNEQFF

d_gene: .
abundance: few
v_gene: TRBV24-1
j_gene: TRBJ2-2
len: 15
CDR3nt: TGTGCCACCGCGAGGGCAGTTGGAGGTGTCCGGGAGCTGTTTTTT
CDR3aa: CATARAVGGVRELFF

d_gene: TRBD1
abundance: many
v_gene: TRBV20-1
j_gene: TRBJ2-1
len: 13
CDR3nt: TGCAGTGCTAGAGGACAGGGAAGGAATGAGCAGTTCTTC
CDR3aa: CSARGQGRNEQFF

d_gene: TRBD2
abundance: many
v_gene: TRBV4-3
j_gene: TRBJ2-1
len: 17
CDR3nt: TGCGCCAGCAGCCAAGATCGGGCTAGCGGGGCCTACAATGAGCAGTTCTTC
CDR3aa: CASSQDRASGAYNEQFF

d_gene: .
abundance: many
v_gene: TRBV20-1
j_gene: TRBJ2-7
len: 14
CDR3nt: TGCAGTGCTAGTAAGCGGAGCGTAGGTTACGAGCAGTACTTC
CDR3aa: CSASKRSVGYEQYF

d_gene: TRBD1
abundance: many
v_gene: TRBV12-3/TRBV12-4
j_gene: TRBJ1-4
len: 14
CDR3nt: TGTGCCAGCAGTATCCGGGACAGGGGGGAAAAACTGTTTTTT
CDR3aa: CASSIRDRGEKLFF

d_gene: TRBD2
abundance: few
v_gene: TRBV7-2
j_gene: TRBJ2-2
len: 16
CDR3nt: TGTGCCAGCAGCTTGACTAGCTTGGCGAACACCGGGGAGCTGTTTTTT
CDR3aa: CASSLTSLANTGELFF

d_gene: .
abundance: few
v_gene: TRBV10-3
j_gene: TRBJ2-1
len: 14
CDR3nt: TGTGCCATCCTCGACAAGGGATCCTACAATGAGCAGTTCTTC
CDR3aa: CAILDKGSYNEQFF

d_gene: TRBD2
abundance: .
v_gene: TRBV14
j_gene: TRBJ2-3
len: 14
CDR3nt: TGTGCCAGCAGCCAAAAGCGGGGGCGGGATACGCAGTATTTT
CDR3aa: CASSQKRGRDTQYF

d_gene: TRBD1
abundance: many
v_gene: TRBV6-1
j_gene: TRBJ1-5
len: 14
CDR3nt: TGTGCCAGCAGCAACAGGGGGGGCAATCAGCCCCAGCATTTT
CDR3aa: CASSNRGGNQPQHF

d_gene: .
abundance: few
v_gene: TRBV4-2
j_gene: TRBJ1-1
len: 15
CDR3nt: TGTGCCAGCAGCCAAGGGGGGGCGGGGAACACTGAAGCTTTCTTT
CDR3aa: CASSQGGAGNTEAFF

d_gene: .
abundance: few
v_gene: TRBV7-8
j_gene: TRBJ2-7
len: 14
CDR3nt: TGTGCCAGCAGCCCCCAGCAAACGACCTACGAGCAGTACTTC
CDR3aa: CASSPQQTTYEQYF

d_gene: TRBD1
abundance: many
v_gene: TRBV12-3/TRBV12-4
j_gene: TRBJ2-7
len: 20
CDR3nt: TGTGCCAGCAGTCCACTACGGACAGGGTTATTGAAAGGCCACTCCTACGAGCAGTACTTC
CDR3aa: CASSPLRTGLLKGHSYEQYF

d_gene: .
abundance: .
v_gene: TRBV4-2
j_gene: TRBJ1-2
len: 16
CDR3nt: TGTGCCAGCAGCCAAGTGGACAGACAAAGCCCTGGAGGCTACACCTTC
CDR3aa: CASSQVDRQSPGGYTF

d_gene: .
abundance: many
v_gene: TRBV5-6
j_gene: TRBJ2-5
len: 14
CDR3nt: TGTGCCAGCAGCTTGGTTGAGGTGGGCAAGACCCAGTACTTC
CDR3aa: CASSLVEVGKTQYF

d_gene: .
abundance: .
v_gene: TRBV3-1
j_gene: TRBJ2-3
len: 15
CDR3nt: TGTGCCAGCAGCCAAGATAACAGGCTCACAGATACGCAGTATTTT
CDR3aa: CASSQDNRLTDTQYF

d_gene: TRBD1
abundance: few
v_gene: TRBV7-8
j_gene: TRBJ2-7
len: 14
CDR3nt: TGTGCCAGCAGCGCCGGGACAGTATCCTACGAGCAGTACTTC
CDR3aa: CASSAGTVSYEQYF

d_gene: .
abundance: few
v_gene: TRBV15
j_gene: TRBJ2-3
len: 16
CDR3nt: TGTGCCACCAGCAGAGATGTGACCAAGTGGGTTGATACGCAGTATTTT
CDR3aa: CATSRDVTKWVDTQYF

d_gene: TRBD2
abundance: .
v_gene: TRBV29-1
j_gene: TRBJ2-1
len: 13
CDR3nt: TGCAGCGGTGGGGGACTAGCGGACAATGAGCAGTTCTTC
CDR3aa: CSGGGLADNEQFF

d_gene: .
abundance: few
v_gene: TRBV20-1
j_gene: TRBJ2-7
len: 13
CDR3nt: TGCAGTGCTAGCCCAGGGGCCGACTACGAGCAGTACTTC
CDR3aa: CSASPGADYEQYF

d_gene: TRBD2
abundance: many
v_gene: TRBV7-3
j_gene: TRBJ2-3
len: 15
CDR3nt: TGTGCCAGCAGTTACGGGACTAGCGTGTTAGATACGCAGTATTTT
CDR3aa: CASSYGTSVLDTQYF